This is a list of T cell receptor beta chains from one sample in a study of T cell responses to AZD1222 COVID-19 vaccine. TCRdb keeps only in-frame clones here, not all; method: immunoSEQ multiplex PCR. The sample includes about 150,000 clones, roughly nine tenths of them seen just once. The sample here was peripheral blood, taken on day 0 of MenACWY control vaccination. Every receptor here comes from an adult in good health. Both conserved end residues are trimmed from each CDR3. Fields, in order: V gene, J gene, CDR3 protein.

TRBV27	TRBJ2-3	ASSYRWVSGGVDTQY
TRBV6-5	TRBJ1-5	ASSPTLPLPPQH
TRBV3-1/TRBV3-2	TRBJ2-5	ASSLRVVGETQY
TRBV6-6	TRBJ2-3	ASSRQGASYTDTQY
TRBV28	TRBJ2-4	ASKRPGNIQY
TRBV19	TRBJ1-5	ASTTTGMNQPQH
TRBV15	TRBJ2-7	ATSRDLPGQGYEQY
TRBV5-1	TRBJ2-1	ASSLASGTYNEQF
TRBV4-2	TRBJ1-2	ASSQESAGGHYGYT
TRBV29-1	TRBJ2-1	SVPSGDSPYNEQF
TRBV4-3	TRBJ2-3	ASSQDLADGNTDTQY
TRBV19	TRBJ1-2	ASSLDRLYGYT
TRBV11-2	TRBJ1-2	ASSLDGAGDGYT
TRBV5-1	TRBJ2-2	ASSPGGLLTGELF
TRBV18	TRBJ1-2	ASSTNYGYT
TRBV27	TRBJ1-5	ASSPTGTGGSRPQH
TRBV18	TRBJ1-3	ASSQSSGNTIY
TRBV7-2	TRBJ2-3	ASRRLPTTDTQY